This TCR beta chain was captured in a study of blood T cell repertoires in COVID-19. Per the original methods: Researchers report that nucleated cell counts were estimated from reference gene primer amplification. Repertoires were generated with immunoSEQ multiplex PCR, while TCRdb's copy carries only in-frame clones and drops some. V and J calls and clone size follow that table, whereas D and trimming were derived from the DNA. The table has 200,000 or so clones, approximately 86% seen once. The CDR3 is 15 amino acids. Trimming took 8 bases from V and 3 from J; bases not matched to a gene: 12. The V gene's germline CDR1 is SNHLY and CDR2 FYNNEI.

The source of this sequence is a middle-aged woman with acute COVID-19. The chain uses TRBV2 and TRBJ2-5; 7 bases map to TRBD1. Input material: PBMCs or T cells enriched from blood (not recorded which). CDR3 residues: CASGSRDRLKETQYF. The CDR3 DNA reads as TGTGCCAGCGGGAGCCGGGACAGACTAAAAGAGACCCAGTACTTC.